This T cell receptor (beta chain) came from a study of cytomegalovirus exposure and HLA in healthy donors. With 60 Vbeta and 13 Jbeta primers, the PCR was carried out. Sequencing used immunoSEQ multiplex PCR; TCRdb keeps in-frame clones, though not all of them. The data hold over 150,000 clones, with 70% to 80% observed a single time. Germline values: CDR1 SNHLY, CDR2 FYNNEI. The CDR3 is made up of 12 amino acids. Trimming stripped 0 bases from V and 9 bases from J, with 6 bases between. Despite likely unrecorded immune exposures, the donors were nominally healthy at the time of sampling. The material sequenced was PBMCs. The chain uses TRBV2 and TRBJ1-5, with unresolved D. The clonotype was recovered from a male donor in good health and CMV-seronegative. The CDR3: CASSEAYGPQHF. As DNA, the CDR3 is TGTGCCAGCAGTGAAGCCTACGGGCCCCAGCATTTT.